This entry lists 2 T cell receptor beta chains sequenced from one sample in a study of T cells after yellow fever vaccination. TCRdb re-derived calls from the 5' RACE reads in MiXCR, one entry per CDR3 protein. The data contain approximately 110,000 distinct CDR3 sequences, 6% to 8% of them singletons. The sequencing here drew on CD4+ T cells sorted from PBMCs, taken more than 8 days after the first yellow fever vaccination. The origin of the receptors is a man aged 18 to 35 who received the YFV17D yellow fever vaccine.

This clonotype was counted many times. The chain links TRBV5-1 to TRBJ2-3, with TRBD2 identical over 8 bases. CDR1 and CDR2 from the germline V gene are SGHRS and YFSETQ. This CDR3 is 16 amino acids long. Trimming cost V 4 bases and J 4 bases; bases outside gene matches: 11. CDR3 bases: TGCGCCAGCAGCGGAACCGGGACTAGTCTCGCAGATACGCAGTATTTT. This codes for CASSGTGTSLADTQYF.

This clonotype was recorded many times. The rearrangement uses TRBV5-1 and TRBJ2-7; D is undetermined. The CDR3 contains 11 residues. Trimming removed 1 base at V and 6 bases at J, with 5 bases between. Germline CDR1 and CDR2: SGHRS and YFSETQ. The CDR3 DNA reads TGCGCCAGCAGCTTGCAGGTCGAGCAGTACGTC. Its translation: CASSLQVEQYV.